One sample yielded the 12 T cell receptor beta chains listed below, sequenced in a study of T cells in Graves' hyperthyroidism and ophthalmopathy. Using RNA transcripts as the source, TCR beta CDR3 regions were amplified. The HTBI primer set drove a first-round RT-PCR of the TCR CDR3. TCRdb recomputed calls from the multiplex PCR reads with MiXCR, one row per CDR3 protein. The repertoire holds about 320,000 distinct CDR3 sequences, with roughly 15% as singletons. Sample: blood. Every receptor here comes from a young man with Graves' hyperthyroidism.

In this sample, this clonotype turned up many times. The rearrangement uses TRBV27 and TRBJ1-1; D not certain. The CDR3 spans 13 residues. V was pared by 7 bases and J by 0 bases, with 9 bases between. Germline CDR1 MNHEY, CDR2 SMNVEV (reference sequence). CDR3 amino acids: CASMAEMNTEAFF. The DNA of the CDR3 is TGTGCCAGCATGGCGGAGATGAACACTGAAGCTTTCTTT.

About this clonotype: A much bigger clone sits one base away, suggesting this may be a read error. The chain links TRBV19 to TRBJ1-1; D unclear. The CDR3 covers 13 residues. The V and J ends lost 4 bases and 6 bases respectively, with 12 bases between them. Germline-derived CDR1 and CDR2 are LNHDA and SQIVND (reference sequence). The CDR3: CASSTVSYAEAFF. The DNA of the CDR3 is TGTGCCAGTAGTACGGTTTCGTACGCTGAAGCTTTCTTT.

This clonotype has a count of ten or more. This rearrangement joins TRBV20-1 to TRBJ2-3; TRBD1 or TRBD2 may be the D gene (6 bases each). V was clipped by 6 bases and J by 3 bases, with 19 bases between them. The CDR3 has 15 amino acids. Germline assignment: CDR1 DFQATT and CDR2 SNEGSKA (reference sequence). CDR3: CSAIFGGGWTDTQYF. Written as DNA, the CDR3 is TGCAGTGCCATTTTCGGAGGGGGGTGGACAGATACGCAGTATTTT.

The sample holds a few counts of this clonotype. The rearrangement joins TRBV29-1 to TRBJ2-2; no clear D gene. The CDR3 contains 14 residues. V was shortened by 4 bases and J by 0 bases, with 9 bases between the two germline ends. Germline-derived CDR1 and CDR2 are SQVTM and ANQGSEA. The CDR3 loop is CSVGSASNTGELFF. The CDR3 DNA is TGCAGCGTTGGGAGCGCCTCGAACACCGGGGAGCTGTTTTTT.

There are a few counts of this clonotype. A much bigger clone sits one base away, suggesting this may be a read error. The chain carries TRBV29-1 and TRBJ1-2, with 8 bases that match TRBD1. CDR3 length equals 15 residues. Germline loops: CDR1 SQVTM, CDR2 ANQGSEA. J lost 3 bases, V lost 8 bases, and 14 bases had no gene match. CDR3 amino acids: CSMSDRGRLDYGYTF. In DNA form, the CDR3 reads TGCAGCATGAGTGACAGGGGAAGATTGGACTATGGCTACACCTTC.

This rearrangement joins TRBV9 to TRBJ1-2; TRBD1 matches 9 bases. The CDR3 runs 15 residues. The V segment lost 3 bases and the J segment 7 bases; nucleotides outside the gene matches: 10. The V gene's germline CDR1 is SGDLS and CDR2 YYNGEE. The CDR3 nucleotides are TGTGCCAGCAGCGAGTTGGTCGGGACAGGGTTTGGCTACACCTTC. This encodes CASSELVGTGFGYTF.

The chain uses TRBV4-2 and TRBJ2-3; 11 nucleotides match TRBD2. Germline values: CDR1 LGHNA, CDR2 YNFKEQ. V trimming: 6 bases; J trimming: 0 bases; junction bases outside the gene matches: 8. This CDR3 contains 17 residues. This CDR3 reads CASRSGTSGTSTDTQYF. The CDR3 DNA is TGTGCCAGCAGGTCCGGGACTAGCGGAACTAGCACAGATACGCAGTATTTT.

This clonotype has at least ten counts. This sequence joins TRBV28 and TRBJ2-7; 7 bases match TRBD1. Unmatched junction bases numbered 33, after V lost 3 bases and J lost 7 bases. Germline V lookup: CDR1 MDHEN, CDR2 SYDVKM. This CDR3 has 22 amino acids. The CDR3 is CASSFGTEGYILIQGKGNEQYF. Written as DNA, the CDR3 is TGTGCCAGCAGTTTTGGGACAGAGGGCTATATTCTAATACAGGGAAAGGGAAATGAGCAGTACTTC.

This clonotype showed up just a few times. DNA for the CDR3: TGTGCCAGCAGTCTAACGGGGAATCAGTTCTTC. Protein product: CASSLTGNQFF. The chain has TRBV28 and TRBJ2-1, with a possible D match to TRBD2 (5 bases). With 5 bases removed from V and 13 bases from J, the gap between germline ends came to 12 bases. CDR3 length: 11 amino acids. CDR1 and CDR2 (germline): MDHEN, SYDVKM.

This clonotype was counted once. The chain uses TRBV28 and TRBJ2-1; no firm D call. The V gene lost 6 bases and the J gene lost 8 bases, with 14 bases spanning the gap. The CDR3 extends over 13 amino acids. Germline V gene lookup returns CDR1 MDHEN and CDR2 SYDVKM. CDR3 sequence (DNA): TGTGCCAGCAGCTTAAAGCCGGCGGATGAGCAGTTCTTC. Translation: CASSLKPADEQFF. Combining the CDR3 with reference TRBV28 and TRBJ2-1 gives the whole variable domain DVKVTQSSRYLVKRTGEKVFLECVQDMDHENMFWYRQDPGLGLRLIYFSYDVKMKEKGDIPEGYSVSREKKERFSLILESASTNQTSMYLCASSLKPADEQFFGPGTRLTVL.

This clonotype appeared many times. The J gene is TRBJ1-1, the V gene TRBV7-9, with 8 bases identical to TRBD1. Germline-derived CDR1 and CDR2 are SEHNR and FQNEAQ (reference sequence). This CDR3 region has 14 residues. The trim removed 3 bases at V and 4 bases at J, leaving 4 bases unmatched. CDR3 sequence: CASSLTGAGTEAFF. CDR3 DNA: TGTGCCAGCAGCTTGACAGGGGCCGGCACTGAAGCTTTCTTT.

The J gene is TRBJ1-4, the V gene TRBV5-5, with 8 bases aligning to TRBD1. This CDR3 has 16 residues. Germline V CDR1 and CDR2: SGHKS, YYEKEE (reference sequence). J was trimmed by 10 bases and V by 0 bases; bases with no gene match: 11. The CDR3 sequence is CASSLGQGADDGKLFF. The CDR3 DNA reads TGTGCCAGCAGCTTGGGTCAGGGGGCGGACGATGGAAAACTGTTTTTT.